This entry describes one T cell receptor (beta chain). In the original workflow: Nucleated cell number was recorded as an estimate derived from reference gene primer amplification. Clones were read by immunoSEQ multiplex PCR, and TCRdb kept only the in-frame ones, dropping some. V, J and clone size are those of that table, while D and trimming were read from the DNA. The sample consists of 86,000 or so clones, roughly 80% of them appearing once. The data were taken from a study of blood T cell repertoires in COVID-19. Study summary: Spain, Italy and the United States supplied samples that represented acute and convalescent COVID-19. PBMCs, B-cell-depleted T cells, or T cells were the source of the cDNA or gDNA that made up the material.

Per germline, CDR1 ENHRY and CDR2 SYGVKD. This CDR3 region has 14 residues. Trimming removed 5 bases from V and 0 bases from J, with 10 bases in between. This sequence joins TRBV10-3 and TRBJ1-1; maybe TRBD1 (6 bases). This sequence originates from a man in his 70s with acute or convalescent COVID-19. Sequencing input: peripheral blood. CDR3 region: CAISRQAMNTEAFF. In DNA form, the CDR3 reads TGTGCCATCAGTAGACAGGCAATGAACACTGAAGCTTTCTTT.